This TCR beta chain emerged from a study of cytomegalovirus exposure and HLA in healthy donors. For the study at large: Early release data held some 79 million unique TCRs from HLA-typed donors. Study-wide points: Among immune exposure information, only CMV serostatus was available.

Points on this clone: Its antigen remains unidentified.

CDR1 and CDR2 (germline): MNHEY, SMNVEV (reference sequence). The CDR3 runs 12 residues. Trimming took 4 bases from V and 3 from J, leaving 7 bases between them. The PCR employed 60 Vbeta primers together with 13 Jbeta primers. The table came from immunoSEQ multiplex PCR; TCRdb's copy has only in-frame clones and leaves some out. The top ten hold about 1.5% of the sample, which has over 55,000 clones, about four fifths seen once. The source is a man aged 35 to 55 in good health and CMV-seronegative. Source material: PBMCs. The chain carries TRBV27 and TRBJ2-7; D ambiguous. The CDR3 DNA sequence: TGTGCCAGCAGTTCGAGCGTCTACGAGCAGTACTTC. This encodes CASSSSVYEQYF.